The clone carrying this T cell receptor (beta chain) appeared a single time. The antigen remains unidentified. The DNA input per sorted-subset replicate PCR was roughly 210 ng, corresponding to around 30,000 T cell genomes. Here immunoSEQ multiplex PCR was the method, and the copy in TCRdb shows in-frame clones only, minus some. The sample holds millions of clones, 90% to 95% seen once. The V end was cut by 0 bases, the J end by 7 bases, with 13 bases between. The V gene's germline CDR1 is SNHLY and CDR2 FYNNEI. CDR3 size: 15 residues. The data were obtained in a study of shared clonotypes between healthy human individuals. Study conclusions and caveats: Compared with memory subsets, naive subsets generally had larger estimated richness. Clonotypes that were shared across a handful of donors made up approximately 5% of naive CD4 clonotypes.

Investigators divided CD4+ cells into CD45RA+ naive and CD45RA-negative memory subsets. This TCR was sampled from a man between 18 and 29 years old in good health. Sequencing was done on a sample of naive CD4+ T cells sorted from blood. Subset here: CD45RA+ positively selected. V and J are TRBV2 and TRBJ1-5; D not certain. This chain's CDR3 is CASSEALTRNQPQHF. As DNA, the CDR3 is TGTGCCAGCAGTGAAGCACTCACCAGGAACCAGCCCCAGCATTTT.